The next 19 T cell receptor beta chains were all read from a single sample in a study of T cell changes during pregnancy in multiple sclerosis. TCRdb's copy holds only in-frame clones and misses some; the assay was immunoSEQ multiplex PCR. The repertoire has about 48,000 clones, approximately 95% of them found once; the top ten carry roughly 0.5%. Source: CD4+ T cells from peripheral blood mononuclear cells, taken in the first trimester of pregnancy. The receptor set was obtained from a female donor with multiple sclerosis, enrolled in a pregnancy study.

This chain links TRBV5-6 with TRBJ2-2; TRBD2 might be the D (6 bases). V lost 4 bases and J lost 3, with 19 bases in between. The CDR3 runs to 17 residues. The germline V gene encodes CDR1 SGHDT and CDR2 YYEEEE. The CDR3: CASSPFGGSVYTGELFF. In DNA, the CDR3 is TGTGCCAGCAGCCCATTCGGGGGTAGCGTTTACACCGGGGAGCTGTTTTTT.

The CDR3 reads CASSSPQGKLGEQYF. DNA for the CDR3: TGTGCCAGCAGCTCGCCACAGGGAAAGTTAGGGGAGCAGTACTTC. The rearrangement links TRBV11-2 to TRBJ2-7, with D perhaps TRBD1 (6 bases). CDR1 is SGHAT, CDR2 FQNNGV, per germline. The V gene lost 4 bases and the J gene lost 7 bases, with 20 bases spanning the gap. The CDR3 runs to 15 residues.

CDR3 sequence: CAWSVTSGGNEQFF. CDR3 nucleotide sequence: TGTGCCTGGAGTGTGACTAGCGGGGGCAATGAGCAGTTCTTC. The gene calls are TRBV30 and TRBJ2-1; TRBD2 aligns across 12 bases. CDR1 is GTSNPN, CDR2 SVGIG, per germline (reference sequence). Germline trimming cut 0 bases from V and 6 bases from J; bases unmatched to any gene: 0. The CDR3 runs to 14 residues. Looking up the rest from reference TRBV30 and TRBJ2-1 gives the full variable domain: SQTIHQWPATLVQPVGSPLSLECTVEGTSNPNLYWYRQAAGRGLQLLFYSVGIGQISSEVPQNLSASRPQDRQFILSSKKLLLSDSGFYLCAWSVTSGGNEQFFGPGTRLTVL.

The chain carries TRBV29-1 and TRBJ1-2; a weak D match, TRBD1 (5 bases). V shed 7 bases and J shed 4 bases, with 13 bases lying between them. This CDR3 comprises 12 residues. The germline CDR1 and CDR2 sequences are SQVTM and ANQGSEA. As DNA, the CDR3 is TGCAGCGCCGAAAGTGGGGCCTATGGCTACACCTTC. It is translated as CSAESGAYGYTF.

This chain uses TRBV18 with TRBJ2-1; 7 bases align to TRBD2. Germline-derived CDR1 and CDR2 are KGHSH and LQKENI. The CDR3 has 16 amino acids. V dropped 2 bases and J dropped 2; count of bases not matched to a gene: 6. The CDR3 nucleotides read TGTGCCAGCTCACCAGTCCGGGGAGGGACCTACAATGAGCAGTTCTTC. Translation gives CASSPVRGGTYNEQFF.

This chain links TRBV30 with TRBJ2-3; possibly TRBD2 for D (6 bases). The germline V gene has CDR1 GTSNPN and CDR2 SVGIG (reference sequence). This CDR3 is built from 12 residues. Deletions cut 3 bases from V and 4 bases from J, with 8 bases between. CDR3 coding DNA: TGTGCCTGGAGCTCGGGGGCAGATACGCAGTATTTT. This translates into CAWSSGADTQYF.

CDR3 nucleotide sequence: TGTGCCAGCAGCCAATCCACAGGGATCCAAGAGACCCAGTACTTC. Translating gives CASSQSTGIQETQYF. The J gene is TRBJ2-5, the V gene TRBV11-2; D perhaps matches TRBD1 (6 bases). Germline V lookup: CDR1 SGHAT, CDR2 FQNNGV. V lost 5 bases and J 1 base, leaving 14 bases between the germline ends. The length of the CDR3 is 15 residues.

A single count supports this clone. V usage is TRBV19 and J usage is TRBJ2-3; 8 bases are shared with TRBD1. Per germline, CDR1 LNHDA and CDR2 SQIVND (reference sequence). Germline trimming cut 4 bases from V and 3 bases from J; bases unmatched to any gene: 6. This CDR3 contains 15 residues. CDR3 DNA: TGTGCCAGTAGTAAGGACAGGGAAAGTACAGATACGCAGTATTTT. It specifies CASSKDRESTDTQYF.

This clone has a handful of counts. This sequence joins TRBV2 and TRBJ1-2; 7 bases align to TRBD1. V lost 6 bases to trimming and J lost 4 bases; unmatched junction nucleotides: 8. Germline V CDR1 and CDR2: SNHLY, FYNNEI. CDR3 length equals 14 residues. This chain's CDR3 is CASRPGTVGYGYTF. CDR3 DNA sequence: TGTGCCAGCAGACCCGGGACAGTGGGCTATGGCTACACCTTC.

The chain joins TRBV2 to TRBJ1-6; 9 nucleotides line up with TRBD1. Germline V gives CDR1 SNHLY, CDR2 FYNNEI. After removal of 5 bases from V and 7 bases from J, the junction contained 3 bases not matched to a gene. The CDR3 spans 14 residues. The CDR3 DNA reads TGTGCCAGCAGTCAGGGACAGGGCAATTCACCCCTCCACTTT. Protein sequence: CASSQGQGNSPLHF.

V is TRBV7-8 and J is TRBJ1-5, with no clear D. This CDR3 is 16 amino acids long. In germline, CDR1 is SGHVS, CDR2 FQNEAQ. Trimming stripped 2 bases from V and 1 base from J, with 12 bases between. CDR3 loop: CASSLNGQSSNQPQHF. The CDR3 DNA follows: TGTGCCAGCAGCTTAAACGGTCAAAGCAGCAATCAGCCCCAGCATTTT.

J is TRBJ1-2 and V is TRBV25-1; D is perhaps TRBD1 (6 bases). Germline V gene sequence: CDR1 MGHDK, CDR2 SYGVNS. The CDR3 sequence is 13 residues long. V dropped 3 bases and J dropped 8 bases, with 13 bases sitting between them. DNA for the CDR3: TGTGCCAGCAGTGAGGGGGCCAGCCGAGGCTACACCTTC. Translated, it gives CASSEGASRGYTF.

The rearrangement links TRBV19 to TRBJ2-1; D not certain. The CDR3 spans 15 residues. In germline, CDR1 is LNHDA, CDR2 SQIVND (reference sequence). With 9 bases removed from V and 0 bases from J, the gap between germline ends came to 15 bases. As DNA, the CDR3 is TGTGCCAGCACGCGGTATGGTAGCTCCTACAATGAGCAGTTCTTC. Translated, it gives CASTRYGSSYNEQFF. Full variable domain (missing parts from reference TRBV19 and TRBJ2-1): DGGITQSPKYLFRKEGQNVTLSCEQNLNHDAMYWYRQDPGQGLRLIYYSQIVNDFQKGDIAEGYSVSREKKESFPLTVTSAQKNPTAFYLCASTRYGSSYNEQFFGPGTRLTVL.

This chain's CDR3 is CASSIPGGAGANVLTF. CDR3 nucleotides: TGTGCCAGTAGTATCCCAGGGGGCGCTGGGGCCAACGTCCTGACTTTC. This chain uses TRBV19 with TRBJ2-6; 8 bases align to TRBD1. Germline assignment: CDR1 LNHDA and CDR2 SQIVND (reference sequence). Trimming at V came to 3 bases and at J to 2 bases, leaving 3 bases not matched to a gene. The CDR3 has 16 amino acids.

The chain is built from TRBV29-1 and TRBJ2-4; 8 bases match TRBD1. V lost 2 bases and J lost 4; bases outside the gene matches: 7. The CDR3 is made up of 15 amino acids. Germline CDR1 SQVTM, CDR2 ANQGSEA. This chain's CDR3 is CSVESGQGTKNIQYF. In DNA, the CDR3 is TGCAGCGTTGAATCAGGACAGGGTACTAAAAACATTCAGTACTTC.

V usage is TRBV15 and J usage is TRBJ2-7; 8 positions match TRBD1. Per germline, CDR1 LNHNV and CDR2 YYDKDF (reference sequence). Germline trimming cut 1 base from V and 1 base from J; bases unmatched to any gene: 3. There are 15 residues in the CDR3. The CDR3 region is CATSRGQGASYEQYF. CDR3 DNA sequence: TGTGCCACCAGCAGAGGCCAGGGGGCTTCCTACGAGCAGTACTTC. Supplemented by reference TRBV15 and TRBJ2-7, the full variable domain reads DAMVIQNPRYQVTQFGKPVTLSCSQTLNHNVMYWYQQKSSQAPKLLFHYYDKDFNNEADTPDNFQSRRPNTSFCFLDIRSPGLGDTAMYLCATSRGQGASYEQYFGPGTRLTVT.

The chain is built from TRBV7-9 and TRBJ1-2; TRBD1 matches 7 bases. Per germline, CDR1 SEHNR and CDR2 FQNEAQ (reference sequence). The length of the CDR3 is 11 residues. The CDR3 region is CGTGERYGYTF. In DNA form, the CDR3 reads TGTGGTACAGGGGAACGTTATGGCTACACCTTC. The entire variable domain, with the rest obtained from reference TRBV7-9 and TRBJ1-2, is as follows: DTGVSQNPRHKITKRGQNVTFRCDPISEHNRLYWYRQTLGQGPEFLTYFQNEAQLEKSRLLSDRFSAERPKGSFSTLEIQRTEQGDSAMYLCGTGERYGYTFGSGTRLTVV.

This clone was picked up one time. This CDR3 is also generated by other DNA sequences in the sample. The CDR3 spells CASSLMTGVNTEAFF. As DNA, the CDR3 is TGCGCCAGCAGCTTGATGACAGGAGTAAACACTGAAGCTTTCTTT. This chain connects TRBV5-1 to TRBJ1-1; maybe TRBD1 (6 bases). This CDR3 comprises 15 residues. V dropped 1 base and J dropped 2 bases, with 12 bases sitting between them. Germline CDR1 is SGHRS and CDR2 is YFSETQ.

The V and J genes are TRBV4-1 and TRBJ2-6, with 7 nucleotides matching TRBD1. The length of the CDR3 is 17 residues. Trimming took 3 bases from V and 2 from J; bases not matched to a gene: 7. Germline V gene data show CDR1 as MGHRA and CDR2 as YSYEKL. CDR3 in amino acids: CASSHRETGTGANVLTF. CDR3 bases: TGCGCCAGCAGCCACCGAGAGACAGGGACTGGGGCCAACGTCCTGACTTTC.